The 16 T cell receptor beta chains presented below share a single source sample, sequenced in a study of blood T cell repertoires in COVID-19. The data were produced by immunoSEQ multiplex PCR, yet TCRdb's version contains in-frame clones alone and is incomplete. Counted here are about 250,000 clones, more than 75% occurring once; the ten biggest clones make up roughly 15%. The sample taken for sequencing was PBMCs or T cells enriched from blood (not recorded which). These receptors were obtained from a man aged 18 to 30 who had recovered from COVID-19.

This rearrangement joins TRBV12-3 or TRBV12-4 to TRBJ2-7; no definite D call. The CDR3 covers 13 residues. Between the trimmed V and J ends, which lost 3 bases and 4 bases, there was a span of 10 bases. The CDR3 loop is CASSFQLPYEQYF. As DNA, the CDR3 is TGTGCCAGCAGTTTTCAACTACCGTACGAGCAGTACTTC.

V and J are TRBV6-5 and TRBJ2-7, with TRBD2 matching 11 bases. Looked up from germline, CDR1 is MNHEY and CDR2 is SVGAGI. V dropped 10 bases and J dropped 7; count of bases not matched to a gene: 12. This CDR3 region has 14 residues. The CDR3 loop reads CATYYGTSGVEQYF. CDR3 in DNA: TGTGCCACTTACTACGGGACTAGCGGTGTGGAGCAGTACTTC.

V and J are TRBV28 and TRBJ2-1, with 8 bases matching TRBD2. The CDR3 sequence is 15 residues long. With 7 bases clipped from V and 7 bases from J, the junction kept 12 bases outside the gene matches. Germline lookup yields CDR1 MDHEN and CDR2 SYDVKM. CDR3 residues: CASTYPSSGENEQFF. The CDR3 nucleotides are TGTGCCAGCACCTACCCTAGTAGCGGGGAGAATGAGCAGTTCTTC.

The rearrangement uses TRBV6-1 and TRBJ2-5; TRBD2 agrees at 14 bases. The CDR3 runs to 16 residues. The germline V gene has CDR1 MNHNS and CDR2 SASEGT. The V segment lost 3 bases and the J segment 4 bases; nucleotides outside the gene matches: 4. The CDR3 DNA is TGTGCCAGCAGTGATATAGGACTAGCGGGAGGAGAGACCCAGTACTTC. Protein: CASSDIGLAGGETQYF.

CDR3 region: CASSPSGRTGEQYF. DNA for the CDR3: TGTGCCAGCAGCCCCAGCGGGAGAACGGGCGAGCAGTACTTC. The rearrangement joins TRBV7-9 to TRBJ2-7, with 8 bases matching TRBD2. The CDR3 spans 14 residues. Germline CDR1 and CDR2: SEHNR and FQNEAQ (reference sequence). V trimming: 5 bases; J trimming: 6 bases; junction bases outside the gene matches: 9. Looking up the rest from reference TRBV7-9 and TRBJ2-7 gives the full variable domain: DTGVSQNPRHKITKRGQNVTFRCDPISEHNRLYWYRQTLGQGPEFLTYFQNEAQLEKSRLLSDRFSAERPKGSFSTLEIQRTEQGDSAMYLCASSPSGRTGEQYFGPGTRLTVT.

V is TRBV11-2 and J is TRBJ2-2; D remains ambiguous. Trimming cost V 5 bases and J 3 bases, with 7 bases left between them. The CDR3 has 13 residues. In germline, CDR1 is SGHAT, CDR2 FQNNGV. The CDR3 sequence is CASSLPYTGELFF. The DNA for the CDR3 is TGTGCCAGCAGCCTACCGTACACCGGGGAGCTGTTTTTT.

The V gene is TRBV7-2, the J gene TRBJ1-2; D might be TRBD1 (6 bases). Trimming took 5 bases from V and 8 from J, leaving 21 bases between them. Germline CDR1 SGHTA, CDR2 FQGNSA. The CDR3 runs to 15 residues. For the CDR3, the DNA is TGTGCCAGCAGCCCCCCACCGGGGGGCCGTGGAGGCTACACCTTC. This sequence encodes CASSPPPGGRGGYTF.

The chain recombines TRBV11-2 with TRBJ2-2, with a weak D call TRBD2 (7 bases). Germline CDR1 SGHAT, CDR2 FQNNGV. The CDR3 is 17 residues long. V dropped 5 bases and J dropped 1 base, with 17 bases sitting between them. CDR3 amino acids: CASSPGGGRQNTGELFF. DNA of the CDR3: TGTGCCAGCAGCCCTGGGGGGGGGCGACAGAACACCGGGGAGCTGTTTTTT.

The chain has TRBV2 and TRBJ1-5; unclear D gene. Trimming took off 3 bases at V and 4 bases at J, with 4 bases between the two ends. This CDR3 comprises 12 residues. Germline V gives CDR1 SNHLY, CDR2 FYNNEI. The CDR3 reads CASSDPNQPQHF. The CDR3 bases are TGTGCCAGCAGTGACCCGAATCAGCCCCAGCATTTT.

This clone appeared once. CDR3 sequence: CASSAGTGPYEQYF. CDR3 coding DNA: TGTGCCAGCAGCGCCGGGACAGGGCCCTACGAGCAGTACTTC. The chain is built from TRBV7-2 and TRBJ2-7; 9 positions agree with TRBD1. CDR3 size: 14 residues. Germline CDR1 and CDR2: SGHTA and FQGNSA. Trimming took 5 bases from V and 2 from J; bases not matched to a gene: 4.

V gene TRBV19 combines with J gene TRBJ2-2, with 7 bases aligning to TRBD1. With V trimmed by 1 base and J by 5 bases, 4 bases remained unmatched. Germline lookup yields CDR1 LNHDA and CDR2 SQIVND (reference sequence). The CDR3 sequence is 15 residues long. For the CDR3, the DNA is TGTGCCAGTAGTATAGGGGTCAGGGGGACCGGGGAGCTGTTTTTT. This gives the protein CASSIGVRGTGELFF.

This chain uses TRBV6-1 with TRBJ1-2; tentatively, D is TRBD1 (5 bases). The V gene's germline CDR1 is MNHNS and CDR2 SASEGT. Trimming left V 4 bases short and J 0 bases short, with 18 bases between. This CDR3 comprises 17 residues. The CDR3 loop reads CASSGLGGSRTNYGYTF. The CDR3 DNA is TGTGCCAGCAGTGGTTTGGGGGGATCCAGAACTAACTATGGCTACACCTTC.

The genes are TRBV2 and TRBJ2-7, with D possibly TRBD2 on 5 matching bases. Germline values: CDR1 SNHLY, CDR2 FYNNEI. The CDR3 runs to 15 residues. V lost 7 bases, J lost 0 bases, and 16 bases lay in between. The CDR3 DNA reads as TGTGCCAGCAATTCGAGGGTTCTGAGCTCCTACGAGCAGTACTTC. Encoded protein: CASNSRVLSSYEQYF.

The V gene is TRBV11-2, the J gene TRBJ2-2; D may be TRBD2 (6 bases). Germline loops: CDR1 SGHAT, CDR2 FQNNGV. The CDR3 is 16 amino acids. Trimming left V 5 bases short and J 4 bases short, with 17 bases between. In nucleotides, the CDR3 is TGTGCCAGCAGCGGGGGGTGGCAGAGGGGCACCGGGGAGCTGTTTTTT. Translating gives CASSGGWQRGTGELFF.

The J gene is TRBJ1-1, the V gene TRBV10-3; no reliable D call. The CDR3 contains 13 residues. Trimming pared 1 base from V and 0 bases from J, leaving 3 bases between. The germline gives CDR1 ENHRY, CDR2 SYGVKD. CDR3 in DNA: TGTGCCATCAGTGAGTACATGAACACTGAAGCTTTCTTT. Amino acids: CAISEYMNTEAFF.

This clone was detected once. The V call is TRBV5-4, the J call TRBJ2-3; D is uncertain. Germline CDR1 and CDR2: SGHNT and YYREEE (reference sequence). The ends were cut back, 4 bases at V and 0 bases at J, with 6 bases in the middle. The length of the CDR3 is 13 residues. CDR3 DNA: TGTGCCAGCAGCAACAGTAGCACAGATACGCAGTATTTT. Protein: CASSNSSTDTQYF.